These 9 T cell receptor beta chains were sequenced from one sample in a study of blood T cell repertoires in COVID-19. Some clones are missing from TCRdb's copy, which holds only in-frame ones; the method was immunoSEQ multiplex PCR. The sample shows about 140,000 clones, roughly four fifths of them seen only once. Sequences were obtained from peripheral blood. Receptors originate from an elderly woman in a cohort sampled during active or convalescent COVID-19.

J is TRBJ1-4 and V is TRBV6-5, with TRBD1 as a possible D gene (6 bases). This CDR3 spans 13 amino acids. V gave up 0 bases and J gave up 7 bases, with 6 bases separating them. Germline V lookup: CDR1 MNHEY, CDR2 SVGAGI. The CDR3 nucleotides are TGTGCCAGCAGTTACTCAGGGGGTGAAAAACTGTTTTTT. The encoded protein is CASSYSGGEKLFF.

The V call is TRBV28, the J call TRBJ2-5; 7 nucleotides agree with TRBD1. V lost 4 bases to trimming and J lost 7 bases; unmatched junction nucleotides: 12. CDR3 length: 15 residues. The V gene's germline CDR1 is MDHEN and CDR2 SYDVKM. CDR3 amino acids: CASSSKTGPRGTQYF. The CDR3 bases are TGTGCCAGCAGTTCCAAGACAGGGCCAAGGGGGACCCAGTACTTC.

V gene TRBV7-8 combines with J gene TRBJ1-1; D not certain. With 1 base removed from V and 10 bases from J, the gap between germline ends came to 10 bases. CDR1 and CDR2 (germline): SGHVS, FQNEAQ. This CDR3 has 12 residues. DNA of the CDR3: TGTGCCAGCAGCTTAGTGACTTCGGGAGCTTTCTTT. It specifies CASSLVTSGAFF.

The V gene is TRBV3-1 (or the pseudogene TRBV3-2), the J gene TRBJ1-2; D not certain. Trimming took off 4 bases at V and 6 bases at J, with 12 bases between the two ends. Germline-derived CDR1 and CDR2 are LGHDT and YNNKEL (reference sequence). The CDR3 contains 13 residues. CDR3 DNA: TGTGCCAGCAGCCTATCGGGGTCAGATGGCTACACCTTC. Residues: CASSLSGSDGYTF.

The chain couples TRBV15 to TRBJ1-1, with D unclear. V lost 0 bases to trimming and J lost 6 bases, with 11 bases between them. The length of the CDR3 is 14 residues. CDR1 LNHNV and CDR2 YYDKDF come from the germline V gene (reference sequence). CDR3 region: CATSRDTRFSEAFF. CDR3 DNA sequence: TGTGCCACCAGCAGAGACACCCGGTTCTCTGAAGCTTTCTTT. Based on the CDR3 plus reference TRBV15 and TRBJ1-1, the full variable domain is DAMVIQNPRYQVTQFGKPVTLSCSQTLNHNVMYWYQQKSSQAPKLLFHYYDKDFNNEADTPDNFQSRRPNTSFCFLDIRSPGLGDTAMYLCATSRDTRFSEAFFGQGTRLTVV.

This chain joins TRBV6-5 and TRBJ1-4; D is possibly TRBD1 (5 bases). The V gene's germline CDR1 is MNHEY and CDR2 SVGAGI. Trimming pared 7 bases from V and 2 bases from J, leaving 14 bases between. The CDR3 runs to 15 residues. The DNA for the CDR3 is TGTGCCAGCACGGATAAGGGGAGGACTAATGAAAAACTGTTTTTT. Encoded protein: CASTDKGRTNEKLFF.

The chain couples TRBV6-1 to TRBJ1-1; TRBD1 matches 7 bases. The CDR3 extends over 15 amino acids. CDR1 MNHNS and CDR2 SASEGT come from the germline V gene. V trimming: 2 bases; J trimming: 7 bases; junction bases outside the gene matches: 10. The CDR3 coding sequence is TGTGCCAGCAGTGAATCTACGACAGGGACAAGTGAAGCTTTCTTT. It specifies CASSESTTGTSEAFF.

CDR3 sequence: CASSLKGRGYGYTF. For the CDR3, the DNA is TGTGCCAGCAGCTTAAAGGGGCGCGGCTATGGCTACACCTTC. V and J are TRBV5-4 and TRBJ1-2, with a possible D match to TRBD1 (5 bases). Germline CDR1 is SGHNT and CDR2 is YYREEE (reference sequence). The V and J ends lost 2 bases and 4 bases respectively, with 12 bases between them. The CDR3 totals 14 residues.

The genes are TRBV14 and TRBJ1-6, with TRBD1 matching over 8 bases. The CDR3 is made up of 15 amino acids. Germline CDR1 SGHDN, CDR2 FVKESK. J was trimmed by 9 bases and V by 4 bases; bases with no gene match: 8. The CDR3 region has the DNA TGTGCCAGCAGCCTACTAGGACAGGGACTTTCACCCCTCCACTTT. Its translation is CASSLLGQGLSPLHF.